This TCR beta chain was obtained from a study of cytomegalovirus exposure and HLA in healthy donors. Notes on the study in general: The study listed some 160 cytomegalovirus-associated TCR beta chains. In terms of immune exposure information, only CMV serostatus was available.

A word on this clone: Antigen unknown.

The CDR3 contains 15 residues. The V gene's germline CDR1 is MNHNS and CDR2 SASEGT. With V trimmed by 4 bases and J by 4 bases, 8 bases remained unmatched. Both 60 Vbeta primers and 13 Jbeta primers went into the PCR. Sequencing used immunoSEQ multiplex PCR; TCRdb keeps in-frame clones, though not all of them. The sample consists of 63,000 or so clones, roughly 80% of them appearing once. This sequence was found in a woman under 40 in good health and CMV-seropositive. The sample consisted of PBMCs. The rearrangement links TRBV6-1 to TRBJ1-2, with 8 bases lining up with TRBD1. Here the CDR3 reads CASSGLGQALYGYTF. The CDR3 bases are TGTGCCAGCAGTGGTTTGGGACAGGCCCTCTATGGCTACACCTTC.